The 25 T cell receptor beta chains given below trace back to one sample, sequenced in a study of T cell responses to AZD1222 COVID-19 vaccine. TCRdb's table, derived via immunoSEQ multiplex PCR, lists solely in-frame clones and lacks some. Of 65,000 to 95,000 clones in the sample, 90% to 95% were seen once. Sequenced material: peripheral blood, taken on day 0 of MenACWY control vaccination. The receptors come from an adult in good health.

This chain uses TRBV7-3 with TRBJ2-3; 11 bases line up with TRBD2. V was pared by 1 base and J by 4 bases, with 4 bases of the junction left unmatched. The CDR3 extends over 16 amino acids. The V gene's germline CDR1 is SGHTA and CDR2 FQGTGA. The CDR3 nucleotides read TGTGCCAGCAGCTTAATGGTAGCGGGAGGGTCAGATACGCAGTATTTT. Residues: CASSLMVAGGSDTQYF.

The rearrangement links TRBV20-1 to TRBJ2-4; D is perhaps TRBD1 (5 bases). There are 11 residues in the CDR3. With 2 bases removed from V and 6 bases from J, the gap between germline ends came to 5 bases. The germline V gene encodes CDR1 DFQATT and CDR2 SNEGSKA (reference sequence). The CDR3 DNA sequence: TGCAGTGCTAGACAGGGAAACATTCAGTACTTC. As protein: CSARQGNIQYF.

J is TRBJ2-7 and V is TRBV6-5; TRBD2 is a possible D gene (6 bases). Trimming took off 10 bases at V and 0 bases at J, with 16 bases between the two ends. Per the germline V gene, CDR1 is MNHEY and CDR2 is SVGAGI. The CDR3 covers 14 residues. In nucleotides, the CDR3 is TGTGCCACCGCCTGGAGGGAGTACTCCTACGAGCAGTACTTC. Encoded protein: CATAWREYSYEQYF.

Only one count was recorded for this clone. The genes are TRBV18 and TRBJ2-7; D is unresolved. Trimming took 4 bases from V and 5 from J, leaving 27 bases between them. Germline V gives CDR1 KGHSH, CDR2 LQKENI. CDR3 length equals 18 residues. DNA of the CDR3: TGTGCCAGCTCACTGACCTACCCAGCGAATAACCTAATCCACGAGCAGTACTTC. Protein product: CASSLTYPANNLIHEQYF.

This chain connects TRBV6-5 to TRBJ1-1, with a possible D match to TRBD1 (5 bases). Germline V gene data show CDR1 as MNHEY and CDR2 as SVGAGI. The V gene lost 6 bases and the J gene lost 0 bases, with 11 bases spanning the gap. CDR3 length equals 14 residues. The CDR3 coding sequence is TGTGCCAGCAGCCAGGGACCCATGAACACTGAAGCTTTCTTT. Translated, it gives CASSQGPMNTEAFF.

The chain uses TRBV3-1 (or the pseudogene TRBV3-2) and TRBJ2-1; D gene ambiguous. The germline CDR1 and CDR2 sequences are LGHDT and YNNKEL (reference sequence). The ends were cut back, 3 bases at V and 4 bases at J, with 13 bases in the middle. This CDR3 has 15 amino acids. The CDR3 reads CASSQDLGNYNEQFF. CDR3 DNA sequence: TGTGCCAGCAGCCAGGACCTTGGGAATTACAATGAGCAGTTCTTC.

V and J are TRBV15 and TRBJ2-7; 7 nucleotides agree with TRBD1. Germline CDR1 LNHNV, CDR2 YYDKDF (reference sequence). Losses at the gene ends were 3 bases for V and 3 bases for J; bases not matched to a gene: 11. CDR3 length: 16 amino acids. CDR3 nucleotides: TGTGCCACCAGCAGGGGGTCGACAGGGACAGACTACGAGCAGTACTTC. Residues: CATSRGSTGTDYEQYF.

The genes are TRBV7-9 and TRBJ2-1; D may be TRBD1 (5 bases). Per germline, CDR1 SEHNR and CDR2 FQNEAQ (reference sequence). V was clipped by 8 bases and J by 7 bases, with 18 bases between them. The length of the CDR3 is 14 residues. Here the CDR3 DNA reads TGTGCCAGCTGGGGCGCGACGTTGTGGAATGAGCAGTTCTTC. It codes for CASWGATLWNEQFF.

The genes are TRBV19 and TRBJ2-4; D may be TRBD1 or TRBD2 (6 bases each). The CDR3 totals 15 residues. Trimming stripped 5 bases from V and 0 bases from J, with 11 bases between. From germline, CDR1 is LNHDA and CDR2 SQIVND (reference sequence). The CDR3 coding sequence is TGTGCCAGTAGTGACGGGGGCGAAGCCAAAAACATTCAGTACTTC. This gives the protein CASSDGGEAKNIQYF.

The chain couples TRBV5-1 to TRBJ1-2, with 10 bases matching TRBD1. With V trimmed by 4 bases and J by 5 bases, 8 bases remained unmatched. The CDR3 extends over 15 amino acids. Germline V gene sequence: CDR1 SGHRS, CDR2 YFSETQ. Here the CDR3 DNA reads TGCGCCAGCAGCGATGACAGGGGGCGAGGGTATGGCTACACCTTC. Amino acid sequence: CASSDDRGRGYGYTF.

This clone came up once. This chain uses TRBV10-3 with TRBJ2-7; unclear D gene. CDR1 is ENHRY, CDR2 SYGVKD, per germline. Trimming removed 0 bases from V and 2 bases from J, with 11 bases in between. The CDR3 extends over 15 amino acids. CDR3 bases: TGTGCCATCAGTGAGTCGGCAGGATTGACCTACGAGCAGTACTTC. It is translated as CAISESAGLTYEQYF.

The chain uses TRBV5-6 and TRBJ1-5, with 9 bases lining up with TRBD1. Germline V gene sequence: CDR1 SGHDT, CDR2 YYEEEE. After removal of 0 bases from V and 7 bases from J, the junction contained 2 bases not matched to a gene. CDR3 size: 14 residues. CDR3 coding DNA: TGTGCCAGCAGCTTGGGACAGGGGGGGCAGCCCCAGCATTTT. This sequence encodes CASSLGQGGQPQHF.

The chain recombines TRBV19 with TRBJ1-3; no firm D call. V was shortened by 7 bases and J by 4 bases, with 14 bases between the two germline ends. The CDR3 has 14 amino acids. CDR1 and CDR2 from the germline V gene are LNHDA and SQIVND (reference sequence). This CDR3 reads CASTPRAQGNTIYF. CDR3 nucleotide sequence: TGTGCCAGTACCCCCCGGGCTCAAGGAAACACCATATATTTT.

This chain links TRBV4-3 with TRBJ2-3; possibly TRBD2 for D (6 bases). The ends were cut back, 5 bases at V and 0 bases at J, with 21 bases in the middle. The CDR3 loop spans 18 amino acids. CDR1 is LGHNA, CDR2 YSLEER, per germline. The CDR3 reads CASSTQQGAGSSTDTQYF. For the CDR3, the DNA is TGCGCCAGCAGCACCCAACAAGGGGCGGGGAGTAGCACAGATACGCAGTATTTT.

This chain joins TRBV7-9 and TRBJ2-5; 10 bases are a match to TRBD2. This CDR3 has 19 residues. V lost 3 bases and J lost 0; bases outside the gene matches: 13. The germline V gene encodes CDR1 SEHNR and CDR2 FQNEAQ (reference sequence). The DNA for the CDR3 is TGTGCCAGCAGCTTGGGCCTAGCGGGAGCTGGAGGGGACCAAGAGACCCAGTACTTC. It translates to CASSLGLAGAGGDQETQYF.

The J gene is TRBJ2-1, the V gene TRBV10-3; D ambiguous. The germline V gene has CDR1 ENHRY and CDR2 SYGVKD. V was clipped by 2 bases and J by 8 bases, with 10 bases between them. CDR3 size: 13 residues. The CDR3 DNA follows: TGTGCCATCAGTGAGACGGGTCTGTATGAGCAGTTCTTC. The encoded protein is CAISETGLYEQFF.

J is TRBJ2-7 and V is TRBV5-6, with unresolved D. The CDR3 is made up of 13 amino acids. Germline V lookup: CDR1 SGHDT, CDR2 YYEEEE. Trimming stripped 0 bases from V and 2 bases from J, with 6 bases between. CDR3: CASSLDAAYEQYF. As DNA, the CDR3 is TGTGCCAGCAGCTTGGATGCAGCCTACGAGCAGTACTTC.

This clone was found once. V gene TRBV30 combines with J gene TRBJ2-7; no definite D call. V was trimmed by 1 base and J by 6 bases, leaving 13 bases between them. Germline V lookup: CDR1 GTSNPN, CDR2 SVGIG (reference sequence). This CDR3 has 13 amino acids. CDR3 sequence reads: CAWSGPRSREQYF. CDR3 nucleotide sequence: TGTGCCTGGAGTGGGCCTCGGAGCCGCGAGCAGTACTTC.

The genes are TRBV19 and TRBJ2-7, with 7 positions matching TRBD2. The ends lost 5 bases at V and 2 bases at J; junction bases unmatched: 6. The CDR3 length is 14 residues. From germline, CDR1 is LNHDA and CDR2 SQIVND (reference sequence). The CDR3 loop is CASSSRAGAYEQYF. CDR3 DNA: TGTGCCAGTAGTTCCCGGGCGGGAGCCTACGAGCAGTACTTC.

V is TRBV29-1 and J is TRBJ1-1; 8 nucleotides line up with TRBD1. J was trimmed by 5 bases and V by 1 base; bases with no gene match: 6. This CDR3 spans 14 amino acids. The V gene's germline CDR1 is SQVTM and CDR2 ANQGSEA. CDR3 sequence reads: CSVEVGTGLTEAFF. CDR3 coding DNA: TGCAGCGTTGAAGTGGGGACAGGACTTACTGAAGCTTTCTTT. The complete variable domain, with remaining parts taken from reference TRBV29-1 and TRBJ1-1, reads SAVISQKPSRDICQRGTSLTIQCQVDSQVTMMFWYRQQPGQSLTLIATANQGSEATYESGFVIDKFPISRPNLTFSTLTVSNMSPEDSSIYLCSVEVGTGLTEAFFGQGTRLTVV.

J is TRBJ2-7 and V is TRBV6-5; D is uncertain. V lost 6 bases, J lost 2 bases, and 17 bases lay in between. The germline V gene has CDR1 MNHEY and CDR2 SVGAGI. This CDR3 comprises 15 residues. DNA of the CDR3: TGTGCCAGCAGCACCGGCGGAGTACGAACCTACGAGCAGTACTTC. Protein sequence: CASSTGGVRTYEQYF.

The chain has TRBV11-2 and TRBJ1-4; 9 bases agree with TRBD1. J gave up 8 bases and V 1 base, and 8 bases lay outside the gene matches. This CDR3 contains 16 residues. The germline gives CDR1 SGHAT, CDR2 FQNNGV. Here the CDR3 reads CASSLGAGQGREKLFF. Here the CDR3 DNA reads TGTGCCAGCAGCTTAGGGGCTGGACAGGGGCGCGAAAAACTGTTTTTT. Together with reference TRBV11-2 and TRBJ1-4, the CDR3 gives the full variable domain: EAGVAQSPRYKIIEKRQSVAFWCNPISGHATLYWYQQILGQGPKLLIQFQNNGVVDDSQLPKDRFSAERLKGVDSTLKIQPAKLEDSAVYLCASSLGAGQGREKLFFGSGTQLSVL.

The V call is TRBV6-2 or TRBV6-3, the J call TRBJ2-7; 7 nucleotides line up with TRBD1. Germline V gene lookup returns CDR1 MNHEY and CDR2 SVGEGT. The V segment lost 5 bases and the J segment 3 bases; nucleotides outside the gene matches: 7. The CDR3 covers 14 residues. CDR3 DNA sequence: TGTGCCAGCAGTAAATCGACAGGGAACTACGAGCAGTACTTC. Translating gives CASSKSTGNYEQYF.

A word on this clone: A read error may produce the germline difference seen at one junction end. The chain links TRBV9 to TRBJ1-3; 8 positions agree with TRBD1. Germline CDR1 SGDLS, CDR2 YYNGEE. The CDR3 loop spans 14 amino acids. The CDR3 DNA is TGTGCCAGCAGCGATCCGGGACAGGCCTCCCCGGGGGTTTTT. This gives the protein CASSDPGQASPGVF.

CDR3: CATSEAAGGKLFF. The CDR3 region has the DNA TGTGCCACCAGTGAGGCGGCAGGGGGAAAACTGTTTTTT. V usage is TRBV24-1 and J usage is TRBJ1-4; 7 nucleotides match TRBD1. CDR3 length: 13 residues. J was trimmed by 10 bases and V by 4 bases; bases with no gene match: 5. Germline CDR1 KGHDR, CDR2 SFDVKD.